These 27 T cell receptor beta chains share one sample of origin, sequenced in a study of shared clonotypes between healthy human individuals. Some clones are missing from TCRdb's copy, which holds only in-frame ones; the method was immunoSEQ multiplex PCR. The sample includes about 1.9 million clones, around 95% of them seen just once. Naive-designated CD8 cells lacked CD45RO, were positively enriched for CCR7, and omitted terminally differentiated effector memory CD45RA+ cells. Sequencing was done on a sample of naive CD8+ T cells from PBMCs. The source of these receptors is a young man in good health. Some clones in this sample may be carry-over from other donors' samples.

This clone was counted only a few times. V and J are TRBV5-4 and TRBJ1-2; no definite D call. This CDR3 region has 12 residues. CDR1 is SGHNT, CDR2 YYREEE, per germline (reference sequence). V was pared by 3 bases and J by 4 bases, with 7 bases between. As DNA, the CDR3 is TGTGCCAGCAGCTACAACAGCTATGGCTACACCTTC. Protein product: CASSYNSYGYTF.

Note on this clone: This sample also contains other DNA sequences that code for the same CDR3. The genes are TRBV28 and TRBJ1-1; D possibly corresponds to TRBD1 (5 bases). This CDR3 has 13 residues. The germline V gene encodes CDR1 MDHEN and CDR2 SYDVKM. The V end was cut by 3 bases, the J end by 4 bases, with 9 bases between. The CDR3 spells CASSFSGGTEAFF. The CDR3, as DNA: TGTGCCAGCAGTTTTAGCGGGGGCACTGAAGCTTTCTTT.

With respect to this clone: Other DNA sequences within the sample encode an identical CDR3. CDR3 DNA: TGTGCCAGCAGCTCGCGGGAGGGGTCCTACAATGAGCAGTTCTTC. Its protein product is CASSSREGSYNEQFF. This chain uses TRBV7-2 with TRBJ2-1, with TRBD2 identical over 9 bases. Germline-derived CDR1 and CDR2 are SGHTA and FQGNSA. The V and J ends lost 4 bases and 1 base, in that order; junction bases with no gene match: 2. The CDR3 has 15 residues.

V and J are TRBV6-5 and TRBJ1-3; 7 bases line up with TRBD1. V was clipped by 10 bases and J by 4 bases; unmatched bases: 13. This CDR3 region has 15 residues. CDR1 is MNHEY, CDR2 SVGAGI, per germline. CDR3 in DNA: TGTGCCACCCGCGCCGCGACAGGGTGGGGAAACACCATATATTTT. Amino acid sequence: CATRAATGWGNTIYF.

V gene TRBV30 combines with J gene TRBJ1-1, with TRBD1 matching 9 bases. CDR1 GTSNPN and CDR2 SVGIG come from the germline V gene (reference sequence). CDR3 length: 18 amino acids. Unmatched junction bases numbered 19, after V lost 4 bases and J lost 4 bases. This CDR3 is CAWTGTGPAGGSLTEAFF. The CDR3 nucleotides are TGTGCCTGGACTGGGACAGGGCCCGCCGGAGGGTCCCTCACTGAAGCTTTCTTT.

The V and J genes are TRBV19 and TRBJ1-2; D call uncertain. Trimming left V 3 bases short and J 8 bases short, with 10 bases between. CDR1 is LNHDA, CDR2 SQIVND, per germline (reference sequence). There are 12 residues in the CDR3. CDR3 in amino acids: CASSIWPLGYTF. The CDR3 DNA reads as TGTGCCAGTAGTATTTGGCCCTTGGGCTACACCTTC.

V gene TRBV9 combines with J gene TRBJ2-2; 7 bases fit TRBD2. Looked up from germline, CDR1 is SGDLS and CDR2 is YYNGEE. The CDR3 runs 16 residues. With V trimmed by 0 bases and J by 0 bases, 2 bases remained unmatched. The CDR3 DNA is TGTGCCAGCAGCGTAGGGGCGGGAGCGAACACCGGGGAGCTGTTTTTT. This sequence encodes CASSVGAGANTGELFF.

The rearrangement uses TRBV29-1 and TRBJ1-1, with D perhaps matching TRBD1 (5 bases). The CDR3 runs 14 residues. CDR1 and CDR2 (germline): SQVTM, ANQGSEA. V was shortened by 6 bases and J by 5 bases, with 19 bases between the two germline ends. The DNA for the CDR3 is TGCAGCGTCGAAACGGGGGATCCGTGGACTGAAGCTTTCTTT. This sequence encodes CSVETGDPWTEAFF.

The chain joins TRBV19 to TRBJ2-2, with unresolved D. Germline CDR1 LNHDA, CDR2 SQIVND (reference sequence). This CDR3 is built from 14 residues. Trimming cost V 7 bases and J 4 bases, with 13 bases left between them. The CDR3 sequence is CASNSGPLTGELFF. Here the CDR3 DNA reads TGTGCCAGTAACTCCGGACCACTCACCGGGGAGCTGTTTTTT.

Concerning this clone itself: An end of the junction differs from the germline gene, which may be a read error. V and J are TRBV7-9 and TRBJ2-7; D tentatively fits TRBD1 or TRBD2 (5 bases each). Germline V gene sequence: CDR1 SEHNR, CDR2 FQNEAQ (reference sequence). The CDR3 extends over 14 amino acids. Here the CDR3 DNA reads TGTGCCAGCAGCATAGCCGGGGCATCGTCCGAGCAGTACTTC. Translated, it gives CASSIAGASSEQYF.

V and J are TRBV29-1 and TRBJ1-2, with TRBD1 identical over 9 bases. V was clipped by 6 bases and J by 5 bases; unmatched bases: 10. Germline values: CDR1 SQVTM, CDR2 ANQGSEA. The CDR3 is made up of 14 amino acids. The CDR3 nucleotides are TGCAGCGTCCTCTTCCGGGACAGGGTGTATGGCTACACCTTC. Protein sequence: CSVLFRDRVYGYTF.

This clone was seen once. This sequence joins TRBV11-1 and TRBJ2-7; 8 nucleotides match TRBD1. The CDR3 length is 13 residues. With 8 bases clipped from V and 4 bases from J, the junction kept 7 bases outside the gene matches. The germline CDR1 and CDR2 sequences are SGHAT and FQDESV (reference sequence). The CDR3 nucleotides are TGTGCCAGCTGGGCAGGGGGCTTATACGAGCAGTACTTC. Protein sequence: CASWAGGLYEQYF. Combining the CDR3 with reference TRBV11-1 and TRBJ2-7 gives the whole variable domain EAEVAQSPRYKITEKSQAVAFWCDPISGHATLYWYRQILGQGPELLVQFQDESVVDDSQLPKDRFSAERLKGVDSTLKIQPAELGDSAMYLCASWAGGLYEQYFGPGTRLTVT.

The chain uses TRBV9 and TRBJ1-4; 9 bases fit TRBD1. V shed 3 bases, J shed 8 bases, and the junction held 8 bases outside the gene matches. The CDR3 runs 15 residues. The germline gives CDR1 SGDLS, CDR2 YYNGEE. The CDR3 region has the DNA TGTGCCAGCAGCGGTGGACAGGGGCTAGGCGAAAAACTGTTTTTT. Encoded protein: CASSGGQGLGEKLFF.

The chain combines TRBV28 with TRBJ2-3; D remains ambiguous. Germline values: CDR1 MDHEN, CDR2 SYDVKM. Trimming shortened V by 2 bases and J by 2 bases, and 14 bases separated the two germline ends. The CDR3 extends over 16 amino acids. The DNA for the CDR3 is TGTGCCAGCAGTTTACTGGCGGCTCGGGTCACAGATACGCAGTATTTT. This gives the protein CASSLLAARVTDTQYF.

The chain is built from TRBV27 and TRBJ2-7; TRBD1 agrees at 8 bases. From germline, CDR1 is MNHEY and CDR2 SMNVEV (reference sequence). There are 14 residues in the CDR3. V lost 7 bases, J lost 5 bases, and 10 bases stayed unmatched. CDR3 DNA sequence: TGTGCCAGCAATCAGTACAGGGGGTCCCACGAGCAGTACTTC. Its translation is CASNQYRGSHEQYF.

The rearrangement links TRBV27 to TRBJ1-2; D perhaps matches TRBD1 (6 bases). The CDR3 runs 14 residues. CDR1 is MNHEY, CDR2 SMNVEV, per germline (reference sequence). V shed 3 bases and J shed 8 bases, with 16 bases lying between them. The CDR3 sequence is CASSFSSGAEGYTF. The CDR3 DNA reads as TGTGCCAGCAGTTTTTCCTCAGGGGCGGAGGGCTACACCTTC.

CDR3 DNA sequence: TGTGCCAGCAGCTTAGCGGGACAGGCCAACTATGGCTACACCTTC. It specifies CASSLAGQANYGYTF. The chain recombines TRBV7-9 with TRBJ1-2; TRBD1 agrees at 8 bases. CDR1 SEHNR and CDR2 FQNEAQ come from the germline V gene (reference sequence). CDR3 size: 15 residues. V was clipped by 0 bases and J by 2 bases; unmatched bases: 2.

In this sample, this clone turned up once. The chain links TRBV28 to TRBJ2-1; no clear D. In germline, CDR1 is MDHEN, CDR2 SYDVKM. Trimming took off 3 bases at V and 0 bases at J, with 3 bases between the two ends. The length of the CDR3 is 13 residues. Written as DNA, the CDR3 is TGTGCCAGCAGTTTCGCCTCCTACAATGAGCAGTTCTTC. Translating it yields CASSFASYNEQFF.

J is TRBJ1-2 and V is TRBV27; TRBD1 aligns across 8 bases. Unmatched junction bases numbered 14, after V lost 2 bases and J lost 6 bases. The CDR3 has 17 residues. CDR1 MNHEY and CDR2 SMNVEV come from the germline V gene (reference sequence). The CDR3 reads CASSLPASGGAVDGYTF. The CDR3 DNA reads TGTGCCAGCAGTTTACCCGCGTCAGGGGGCGCGGTAGATGGCTACACCTTC.

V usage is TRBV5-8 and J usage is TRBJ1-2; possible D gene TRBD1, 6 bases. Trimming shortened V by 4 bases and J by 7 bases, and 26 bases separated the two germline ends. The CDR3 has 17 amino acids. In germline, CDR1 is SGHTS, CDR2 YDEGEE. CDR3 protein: CASSPDATGGGDGGYTF. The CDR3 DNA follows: TGTGCCAGCAGCCCGGACGCGACAGGCGGGGGCGATGGTGGCTACACCTTC.

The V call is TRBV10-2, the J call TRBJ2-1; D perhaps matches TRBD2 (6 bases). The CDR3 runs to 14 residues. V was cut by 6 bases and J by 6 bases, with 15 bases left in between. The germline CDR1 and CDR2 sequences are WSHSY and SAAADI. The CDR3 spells CASSGLLASNEQFF. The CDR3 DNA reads TGCGCCAGCAGCGGACTCCTAGCGTCCAATGAGCAGTTCTTC.

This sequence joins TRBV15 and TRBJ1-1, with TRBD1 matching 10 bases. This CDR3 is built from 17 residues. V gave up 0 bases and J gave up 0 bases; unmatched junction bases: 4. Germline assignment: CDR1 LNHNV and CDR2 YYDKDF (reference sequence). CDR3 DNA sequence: TGTGCCACCAGCAGAGATTGGGACAGGGGTGTGAACACTGAAGCTTTCTTT. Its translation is CATSRDWDRGVNTEAFF.

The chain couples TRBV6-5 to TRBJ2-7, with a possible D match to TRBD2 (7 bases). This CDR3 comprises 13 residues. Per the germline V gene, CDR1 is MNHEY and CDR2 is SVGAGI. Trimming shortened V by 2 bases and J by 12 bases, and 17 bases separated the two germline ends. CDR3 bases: TGTGCCAGCAGTTACAGCGAGGGGGGGCCGCTGTACTTC. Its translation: CASSYSEGGPLYF.

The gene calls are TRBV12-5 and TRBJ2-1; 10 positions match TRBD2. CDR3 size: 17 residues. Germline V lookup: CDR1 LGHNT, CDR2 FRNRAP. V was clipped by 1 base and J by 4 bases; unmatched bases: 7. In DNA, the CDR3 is TGTGCTAGTGGTTTGGACCGTCTAGCGGGGGATTACAATGAGCAGTTCTTC. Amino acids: CASGLDRLAGDYNEQFF.

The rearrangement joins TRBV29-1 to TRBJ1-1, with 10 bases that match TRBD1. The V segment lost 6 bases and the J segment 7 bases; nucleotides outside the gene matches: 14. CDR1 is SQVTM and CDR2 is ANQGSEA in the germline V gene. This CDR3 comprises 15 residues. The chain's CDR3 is CSVDTGQGYGGEAFF. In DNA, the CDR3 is TGCAGCGTGGACACGGGACAGGGGTACGGTGGTGAAGCTTTCTTT. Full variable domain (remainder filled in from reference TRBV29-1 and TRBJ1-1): SAVISQKPSRDICQRGTSLTIQCQVDSQVTMMFWYRQQPGQSLTLIATANQGSEATYESGFVIDKFPISRPNLTFSTLTVSNMSPEDSSIYLCSVDTGQGYGGEAFFGQGTRLTVV.

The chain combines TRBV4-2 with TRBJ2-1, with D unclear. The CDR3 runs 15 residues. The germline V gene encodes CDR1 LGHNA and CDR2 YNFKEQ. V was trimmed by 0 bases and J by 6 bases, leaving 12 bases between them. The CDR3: CASSQDRRVANEQFF. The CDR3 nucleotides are TGTGCCAGCAGCCAAGATAGGCGAGTAGCCAATGAGCAGTTCTTC.

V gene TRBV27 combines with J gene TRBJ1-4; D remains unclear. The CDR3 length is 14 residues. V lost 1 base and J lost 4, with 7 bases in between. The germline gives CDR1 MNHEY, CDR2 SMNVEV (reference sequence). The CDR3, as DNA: TGTGCCAGCAGTTTATGGGCCGGTAATGAAAAACTGTTTTTT. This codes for CASSLWAGNEKLFF.